One sample yielded the 5 T cell receptor beta chains listed below, sequenced in a study of blood T cells in healthy people across ages. PCR was performed a second time for about 7 to 12 cycles using a sample-barcoded 5' primer and a J-beta primer mix. Each CDR3 protein gets one entry after TCRdb re-called the 5' RACE reads with MiXCR. The table shows over a million distinct CDR3 sequences, with under 55% occurring only once. Sequenced sample: blood. The receptors come from a woman between 55 and 75 years old in good health.

This sequence joins TRBV27 and TRBJ2-4; 9 bases align to TRBD2. The J call may be mistaken, given a closer DNA end match to TRBJ2-7. The CDR3 runs to 18 residues. The germline V gene has CDR1 MNHEY and CDR2 SMNVEV (reference sequence). CDR3 in amino acids: CASSLRASGVFNTYEQYF. The CDR3, as DNA: TGTGCCAGCAGTTTGAGGGCTAGCGGGGTATTCAATACCTACGAGCAGTACTTC.

The gene calls are TRBV27 and TRBJ2-1; TRBD2 agrees at 14 bases. Per germline, CDR1 MNHEY and CDR2 SMNVEV (reference sequence). The CDR3 contains 16 residues. With 3 bases clipped from V and 5 bases from J, the junction kept 3 bases outside the gene matches. CDR3 coding DNA: TGTGCCAGCAGTTTGGTGGGACTAGCGGGAGACAATGAGCAGTTCTTC. It yields the protein CASSLVGLAGDNEQFF.

This clonotype was seen just once. The chain is built from TRBV6-5 and TRBJ1-2, with 11 bases that match TRBD1. CDR1 and CDR2 (germline): MNHEY, SVGAGI. V was pared by 6 bases and J by 7 bases, with 7 bases of the junction left unmatched. This CDR3 is 14 amino acids long. The DNA for the CDR3 is TGTGCCAGCAGAGGGGGGACAGGGGGTATTGGCTACACCTTC. Residues: CASRGGTGGIGYTF.

This chain uses TRBV7-8 with TRBJ2-5; 10 bases fit TRBD2. The closer fit of TRBJ2-7 to the DNA end suggests the J call may be wrong. Germline lookup yields CDR1 SGHVS and CDR2 FQNEAQ. CDR3 size: 15 residues. CDR3 residues: CASSLSGRGFYEQYF. Written as DNA, the CDR3 is TGTGCCAGCAGCCTGAGCGGGAGGGGGTTTTACGAGCAGTACTTC.

V usage is TRBV20-1 and J usage is TRBJ2-3, with D tentatively TRBD1 or TRBD2 (5 bases each). Germline CDR1 and CDR2: DFQATT and SNEGSKA (reference sequence). The length of the CDR3 is 15 residues. Trimming removed 5 bases from V and 5 bases from J, with 20 bases in between. CDR3: CSASAAGARGDTQYF. CDR3 nucleotides: TGCAGTGCTTCCGCGGCCGGGGCGAGGGGAGATACGCAGTATTTT.